Each of the 26 T cell receptor beta chains below was sequenced from the same sample in a study of identical twins. TCRdb fed the 5' RACE reads into MiXCR, producing one record per CDR3 protein. The sample consists of some 460,000 distinct CDR3 sequences, 13% to 15% of them appearing once. Separately, the same data were catalogued under a study of yellow fever vaccine responses in identical twins.

Input material: CD4+ T cells sorted from blood. These receptors all stem from a woman younger than 30 in good health.

This clonotype was seen a handful of times. The chain links TRBV2 to TRBJ1-4; D is undetermined. Germline values: CDR1 SNHLY, CDR2 FYNNEI. This CDR3 contains 14 residues. V gave up 1 base and J gave up 8 bases, with 11 bases separating them. CDR3 DNA sequence: TGTGCCAGCAGTGAAGGGTTCTCCGGGGAAAAACTGTTTTTT. This gives the protein CASSEGFSGEKLFF.

Many counts were recorded for this clonotype. This chain uses TRBV5-1 with TRBJ2-5; the D is unclear. Trimming pared 4 bases from V and 4 bases from J, leaving 11 bases between. Germline V gives CDR1 SGHRS, CDR2 YFSETQ. There are 13 residues in the CDR3. CDR3 coding DNA: TGCGCCAGCAGCATTAGCAGGCGAGAGACCCAGTACTTC. It encodes CASSISRRETQYF.

V is TRBV10-3 and J is TRBJ2-7; 9 nucleotides line up with TRBD2. Germline values: CDR1 ENHRY, CDR2 SYGVKD. V was clipped by 4 bases and J by 6 bases; unmatched bases: 10. The CDR3 is 15 residues long. The CDR3 sequence is CAISAREGRLSEQYF. The CDR3, as DNA: TGTGCCATCAGTGCGCGGGAGGGCCGTCTTTCCGAGCAGTACTTC.

The chain links TRBV15 to TRBJ2-7; D not certain. Germline V CDR1 and CDR2: LNHNV, YYDKDF (reference sequence). V dropped 4 bases and J dropped 3 bases, with 13 bases sitting between them. CDR3 length: 14 residues. The CDR3 here is CATSTPSGNYEQYF. CDR3 nucleotides: TGTGCCACCAGCACCCCTAGTGGGAACTACGAGCAGTACTTC.

This clonotype appeared a few times. The chain joins TRBV5-1 to TRBJ2-7, with 11 positions matching TRBD2. The CDR3 sequence is 17 residues long. Germline assignment: CDR1 SGHRS and CDR2 YFSETQ. Trimming removed 4 bases from V and 7 bases from J; junction bases left unmatched: 16. The CDR3 spells CASSPGTSGPRSGEQYF. The CDR3 DNA reads as TGCGCCAGCAGCCCGGGGACTAGCGGTCCCAGATCGGGAGAGCAGTACTTC.

The chain employs TRBV4-2 and TRBJ2-7; 9 positions agree with TRBD2. The CDR3 runs 14 residues. Trimming removed 2 bases from V and 4 bases from J; junction bases left unmatched: 3. Germline V CDR1 and CDR2: LGHNA, YNFKEQ. CDR3 coding DNA: TGTGCCAGCAGCCAAAAAGCGGGGGGTTACGAGCAGTACTTC. This codes for CASSQKAGGYEQYF.

The chain combines TRBV9 with TRBJ2-3; 14 bases align to TRBD2. V gave up 0 bases and J gave up 7 bases; unmatched junction bases: 7. CDR3 size: 17 residues. Per the germline V gene, CDR1 is SGDLS and CDR2 is YYNGEE. The CDR3 here is CASSVAGTSGSVNTQYF. The DNA of the CDR3 is TGTGCCAGCAGCGTAGCGGGGACTAGCGGGAGTGTGAATACGCAGTATTTT.

The V and J genes are TRBV2 and TRBJ2-7; 14 positions match TRBD2. The CDR3 covers 15 residues. Losses at the gene ends were 8 bases for V and 0 bases for J; bases not matched to a gene: 3. The germline V gene encodes CDR1 SNHLY and CDR2 FYNNEI. CDR3 amino acids: CASLGTSGSSYEQYF. Written as DNA, the CDR3 is TGTGCCAGCCTTGGGACTAGCGGGAGCTCCTACGAGCAGTACTTC.

The chain is built from TRBV20-1 and TRBJ2-5; 10 bases match TRBD2. CDR1 is DFQATT and CDR2 is SNEGSKA in the germline V gene (reference sequence). J was trimmed by 10 bases and V by 0 bases; bases with no gene match: 14. The CDR3 runs to 16 residues. This CDR3 reads CSARDVGVSLAGDQYF. The DNA of the CDR3 is TGCAGTGCTAGAGATGTAGGGGTCTCTCTAGCGGGAGACCAGTACTTC.

This clonotype has a handful of counts. The V gene is TRBV29-1, the J gene TRBJ2-3; TRBD2 matches 9 bases. Looked up from germline, CDR1 is SQVTM and CDR2 is ANQGSEA. Trimming at V came to 5 bases and at J to 3 bases, leaving 3 bases not matched to a gene. The CDR3 consists of 13 residues. The CDR3 reads CSVSGRFTDTQYF. The CDR3 DNA reads as TGCAGCGTTAGCGGGAGGTTTACAGATACGCAGTATTTT.

The V and J genes are TRBV11-2 and TRBJ2-2, with a tentative D call TRBD2 (6 bases). CDR1 SGHAT and CDR2 FQNNGV come from the germline V gene. V lost 1 base and J 4 bases, leaving 19 bases between the germline ends. The CDR3 is 18 amino acids. The DNA for the CDR3 is TGTGCCAGCAGCTTAGTCACAGGACCGGGACTCCTCACCGGGGAGCTGTTTTTT. As protein: CASSLVTGPGLLTGELFF.

The chain recombines TRBV14 with TRBJ2-1; D remains unclear. Germline V gene sequence: CDR1 SGHDN, CDR2 FVKESK. The ends were cut back, 0 bases at V and 12 bases at J, with 9 bases in the middle. The CDR3 has 12 amino acids. CDR3 region: CASSQDRAMQFF. In nucleotides, the CDR3 is TGTGCCAGCAGCCAAGATCGAGCGATGCAGTTCTTC.

This chain uses TRBV10-3 with TRBJ2-3; 7 nucleotides line up with TRBD1. The germline V gene encodes CDR1 ENHRY and CDR2 SYGVKD. V shed 10 bases and J 5 bases; nucleotides not matched to a gene: 9. The CDR3 totals 13 residues. CDR3 bases: TGTGCCACCAGACAGGGAGCCCAAGATACGCAGTATTTT. As protein: CATRQGAQDTQYF.

This chain uses TRBV7-2 with TRBJ2-3; D not resolved. V was trimmed by 1 base and J by 2 bases, leaving 10 bases between them. There are 15 residues in the CDR3. The germline V gene encodes CDR1 SGHTA and CDR2 FQGNSA. CDR3 nucleotides: TGTGCCAGCAGCTTAGGCCAGCCGTACACAGATACGCAGTATTTT. This codes for CASSLGQPYTDTQYF.

The sample holds one count of this clonotype. This chain uses TRBV28 with TRBJ2-7; 11 bases fit TRBD2. This CDR3 region has 15 residues. Germline CDR1 MDHEN, CDR2 SYDVKM. The V segment lost 5 bases and the J segment 4 bases; nucleotides outside the gene matches: 7. As DNA, the CDR3 is TGTGCCAGCAGTCCGCTGACTAGCGGGGTTTACGAGCAGTACTTC. This sequence encodes CASSPLTSGVYEQYF.

This chain uses TRBV24-1 with TRBJ2-3, with TRBD1 matching over 7 bases. CDR3 length: 13 amino acids. Germline-derived CDR1 and CDR2 are KGHDR and SFDVKD. Trimming removed 6 bases from V and 7 bases from J; junction bases left unmatched: 6. CDR3 nucleotide sequence: TGTGCCACCAGTACCGGGGACAGCTATACGCAGTATTTT. This sequence encodes CATSTGDSYTQYF.

A few counts support this clonotype. V usage is TRBV28 and J usage is TRBJ1-5; D possibly corresponds to TRBD1 (6 bases). Germline CDR1 and CDR2: MDHEN and SYDVKM. The CDR3 sequence is 18 residues long. Deletions cut 7 bases from V and 3 bases from J, with 25 bases between. CDR3 sequence reads: CASTFEGGLGGANQPQHF. CDR3 in DNA: TGTGCCAGCACCTTTGAAGGGGGGTTGGGGGGTGCCAATCAGCCCCAGCATTTT.

This chain joins TRBV10-3 and TRBJ2-1; 7 nucleotides agree with TRBD1. Germline CDR1 ENHRY, CDR2 SYGVKD. This CDR3 region has 14 residues. The J segment lost 13 bases and the V segment lost 1 base, leaving 10 bases of the junction unmatched. CDR3 in DNA: TGTGCCATCAGTGAGTTAGCACGGGACAGAACCCAGTTCTTC. Protein: CAISELARDRTQFF.

The chain carries TRBV3-1 and TRBJ1-2; D gene unclear. The CDR3 contains 12 residues. Germline-derived CDR1 and CDR2 are LGHDT and YNNKEL (reference sequence). V lost 4 bases, J lost 14 bases, and 17 bases lay in between. This chain's CDR3 is CASSLTGSRTTF. The CDR3, as DNA: TGTGCCAGCAGCCTTACGGGTAGCCGGACTACCTTC.

This clonotype came up many times. This chain connects TRBV10-3 to TRBJ2-7; 9 bases are a match to TRBD1. CDR3 length equals 14 residues. V lost 4 bases to trimming and J lost 6 bases; unmatched junction nucleotides: 7. Germline CDR1 and CDR2: ENHRY and SYGVKD. The CDR3 loop reads CAISGDRDRAEQYF. DNA of the CDR3: TGTGCCATCAGTGGAGACAGGGACAGGGCCGAGCAGTACTTC.

This rearrangement joins TRBV12-3 or TRBV12-4 to TRBJ2-2, with a weak D call TRBD1 (5 bases). Trimming shortened V by 2 bases and J by 0 bases, and 10 bases separated the two germline ends. This CDR3 region has 16 residues. As DNA, the CDR3 is TGTGCCAGCAGTTTATTAGGACAACCGAACACCGGGGAGCTGTTTTTT. This translates into CASSLLGQPNTGELFF.

This clonotype showed up just a few times. The chain has TRBV29-1 and TRBJ2-1; D gene ambiguous. Germline V gene lookup returns CDR1 SQVTM and CDR2 ANQGSEA. Trimming removed 6 bases at V and 9 bases at J, with 18 bases between. The CDR3 is made up of 13 amino acids. Written as DNA, the CDR3 is TGCAGCGTCCCTACGGCCGTTGGTAGTGAGCAGTTCTTC. Translated: CSVPTAVGSEQFF.

The chain joins TRBV7-2 to TRBJ1-5; 10 bases are shared with TRBD1. This CDR3 is built from 15 residues. Germline V lookup: CDR1 SGHTA, CDR2 FQGNSA. Unmatched junction bases numbered 7, after V lost 5 bases and J lost 6 bases. CDR3 coding DNA: TGTGCCAGCAGCCCGGACAGGGGGTTATTTCAGCCCCAGCATTTT. As protein: CASSPDRGLFQPQHF.

This chain connects TRBV6-1 to TRBJ1-1, with D tentatively TRBD1 (5 bases). V lost 5 bases to trimming and J lost 1 base, with 14 bases between them. Germline CDR1 MNHNS, CDR2 SASEGT. The CDR3 contains 15 residues. The CDR3, as DNA: TGTGCCAGCAGTACGCCGGGACGGGGGAACACTGAAGCTTTCTTT. This sequence encodes CASSTPGRGNTEAFF.

The chain employs TRBV19 and TRBJ2-7; 9 nucleotides line up with TRBD1. With 4 bases clipped from V and 3 bases from J, the junction kept 1 base outside the gene matches. Per germline, CDR1 LNHDA and CDR2 SQIVND (reference sequence). This CDR3 is 13 amino acids long. The CDR3 sequence: CASSRTGVYEQYF. CDR3 nucleotides: TGTGCCAGTAGTAGGACAGGGGTCTACGAGCAGTACTTC.

This rearrangement joins TRBV12-3 or TRBV12-4 to TRBJ2-2; 8 bases agree with TRBD1. The CDR3 is 15 amino acids. Losses at the gene ends were 5 bases for V and 6 bases for J; bases not matched to a gene: 8. CDR3 region: CASSPRQGASGELFF. The CDR3 nucleotides are TGTGCCAGCAGTCCGCGCCAGGGGGCTTCCGGGGAGCTGTTTTTT.